This T cell receptor (beta chain) was retrieved from a study of CD8 T cells in Susac syndrome. CDR3 length equals 14 residues. V was pared by 8 bases and J by 8 bases, with 11 bases of the junction left unmatched. The germline V gene encodes CDR1 SNHLY and CDR2 FYNNEI. Reverse transcription of roughly 0.45 to 1 ug RNA was performed with random hexamers. Multiplex PCR with immunoSEQ amplified the TCR beta CDR3 across 54 Vbeta and 13 Jbeta. TCRdb reanalysed the immunoSEQ multiplex PCR reads using MiXCR and keeps one entry per CDR3 protein. The table has around 270,000 distinct CDR3 sequences, about 88% seen once.

The source of this sequence is a human donor with multiple sclerosis. The chain is built from TRBV2 and TRBJ2-1; 8 bases are a match to TRBD2. Sequenced sample: CD8+ T cells from PBMCs. This CDR3 reads CASGSGIEVDEQFF. The CDR3 DNA reads TGTGCCAGCGGTAGCGGGATTGAGGTGGATGAGCAGTTCTTC.